The present TCR beta chain was sequenced within a study of OX40 agonist ivuxolimab in advanced cancers. Study in general: The patients received agonistic anti-OX40 (CD134) antibody ivuxolimab. Ivuxolimab doses were 0.01, 0.1, 0.3, 1.5, 3 or 10 mg/kg every 2 weeks. Regarding the study as a whole: In general, CD8+ T cells held more expanded clones than CD4+ did, on average.

TCRdb's copy holds only in-frame clones and misses some; the assay was immunoSEQ multiplex PCR. The data contain 50,000 to 75,000 clones, approximately 91% of them singletons. In regard to this clone: Its antigen is not identified.

The length of the CDR3 is 15 residues. With 1 base removed from V and 0 bases from J, the gap between germline ends came to 9 bases. Germline V CDR1 and CDR2: SGHRS, YFSETQ. The sample consisted of CD4+ or CD8+ T cells sorted from blood, taken in a trial of the OX40 agonist ivuxolimab. This clonotype was obtained from an adult with an advanced solid tumor such as melanoma, head and neck, liver or kidney cancer. The chain has TRBV5-1 and TRBJ2-3, with D maybe TRBD1 (5 bases). The CDR3 region is CASSLYTGSTDTQYF. CDR3 DNA sequence: TGCGCCAGCAGCTTGTATACAGGTAGCACAGATACGCAGTATTTT. Full variable domain (outside the CDR3, taken from reference TRBV5-1 and TRBJ2-3): KAGVTQTPRYLIKTRGQQVTLSCSPISGHRSVSWYQQTPGQGLQFLFEYFSETQRNKGNFPGRFSGRQFSNSRSEMNVSTLELGDSALYLCASSLYTGSTDTQYFGPGTRLTVL.